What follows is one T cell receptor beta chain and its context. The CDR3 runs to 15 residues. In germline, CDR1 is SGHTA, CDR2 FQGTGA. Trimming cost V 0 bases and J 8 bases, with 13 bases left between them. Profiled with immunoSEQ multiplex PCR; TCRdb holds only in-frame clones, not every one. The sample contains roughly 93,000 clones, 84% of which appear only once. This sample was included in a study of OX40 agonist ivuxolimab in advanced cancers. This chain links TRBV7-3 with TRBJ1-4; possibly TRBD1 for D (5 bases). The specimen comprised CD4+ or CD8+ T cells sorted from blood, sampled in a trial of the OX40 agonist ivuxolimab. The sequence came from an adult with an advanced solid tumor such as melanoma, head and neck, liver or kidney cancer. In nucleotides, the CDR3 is TGTGCCAGCAGCTTAACAGGGCAGGGTTGCGAAAAACTGTTTTTT. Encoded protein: CASSLTGQGCEKLFF.